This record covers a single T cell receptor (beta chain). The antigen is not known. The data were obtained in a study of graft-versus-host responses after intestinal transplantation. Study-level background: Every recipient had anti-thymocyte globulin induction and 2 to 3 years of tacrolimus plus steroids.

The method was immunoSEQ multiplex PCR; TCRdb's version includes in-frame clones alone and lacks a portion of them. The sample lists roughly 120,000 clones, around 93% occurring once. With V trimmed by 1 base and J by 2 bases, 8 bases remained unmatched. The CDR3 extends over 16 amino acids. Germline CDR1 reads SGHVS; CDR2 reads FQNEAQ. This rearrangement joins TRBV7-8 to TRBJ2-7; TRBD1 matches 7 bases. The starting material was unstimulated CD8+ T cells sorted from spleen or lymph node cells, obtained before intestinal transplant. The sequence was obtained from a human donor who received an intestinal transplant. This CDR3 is CASSLVLRGQTYEQYF. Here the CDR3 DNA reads TGTGCCAGCAGCTTAGTCTTACGGGGACAGACCTACGAGCAGTACTTC. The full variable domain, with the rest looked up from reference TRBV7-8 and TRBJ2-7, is GAGVSQSPRYKVAKRGQDVALRCDPISGHVSLFWYQQALGQGPEFLTYFQNEAQLDKSGLPSDRFFAERPEGSVSTLKIQRTQQEDSAVYLCASSLVLRGQTYEQYFGPGTRLTVT.